These T cell receptor beta chains were read from a single sample in a study of molecular identifiers for immune sequencing clone quantification. Each CDR3 protein is one row after TCRdb ran MiXCR on the PCR reads. The sample includes about 640,000 distinct CDR3 sequences, about 20% of them seen just once. The sequencing sample was made of naive CD8+ T cells from blood, with Jurkat cell RNA spiked in. These receptors originate from a human donor in good health. Some libraries in this study had Jurkat cell RNA spiked in. The CDR3 runs from the conserved cysteine through the conserved F or W. D genes are given only for firm matches. The size of a clone is reported for some rows only, either as once, few or many, or as a class for expanded clones.

CDR3 length	V gene	clone size	D gene	J gene	CDR3 protein	CDR3 DNA
16	TRBV4-3	-	-	TRBJ2-2	CASSHPSEANTGELFF	TGCGCCAGCAGCCACCCTAGCGAGGCGAACACCGGGGAGCTGTTTTTT
14	TRBV5-4	-	-	TRBJ2-1	CASSSGGAVNEQFF	TGTGCCAGCAGCAGCGGCGGGGCCGTCAATGAGCAGTTCTTC
19	TRBV6-6	many	TRBD1	TRBJ1-1	CASSRPDRVRPTTNTEAFF	TGTGCCAGCAGTCGTCCCGACAGGGTCCGGCCGACCACAAACACTGAAGCTTTCTTT
13	TRBV7-9	many	TRBD1	TRBJ1-1	CASSPDRVTEAFF	TGTGCCAGCAGCCCCGACAGGGTGACTGAAGCTTTCTTT
17	TRBV12-5	many	TRBD1	TRBJ1-5	CASGLIGQGVINQPQHF	TGTGCTAGTGGTTTGATCGGACAGGGGGTTATCAATCAGCCCCAGCATTTT
13	TRBV10-2	-	TRBD1	TRBJ1-5	CATLDRSNQPQHF	TGCGCCACCTTGGACAGGTCCAATCAGCCCCAGCATTTT
18	TRBV11-2	many	-	TRBJ2-3	CASSSNNALALSTDTQYF	TGTGCCAGCAGCTCTAATAACGCTCTAGCGCTCAGCACAGATACGCAGTATTTT
14	TRBV9	many	-	TRBJ2-4	CASSVGDAKNIQYF	TGTGCCAGCAGCGTAGGAGATGCCAAAAACATTCAGTACTTC
17	TRBV14	-	-	TRBJ1-2	CASSQAVNREPTYGYTF	TGTGCCAGCAGCCAAGCAGTGAACCGGGAGCCCACCTATGGCTACACCTTC
15	TRBV7-9	many	-	TRBJ2-3	CASSVGGVTTDTQYF	TGTGCCAGCAGCGTAGGAGGGGTCACCACAGATACGCAGTATTTT
16	TRBV7-8	many	-	TRBJ2-7	CASSLSVTNPSYEQYF	TGTGCCAGCAGCTTATCGGTCACAAACCCCTCCTACGAGCAGTACTTC
15	TRBV10-3	many	-	TRBJ2-3	CAISTPGPSTDTQYF	TGTGCCATCAGTACCCCCGGCCCAAGCACAGATACGCAGTATTTT
18	TRBV7-9	many	-	TRBJ2-3	CASSPELRTAHFTDTQYF	TGTGCCAGCAGCCCAGAACTACGGACAGCCCATTTCACAGATACGCAGTATTTT
11	TRBV19	many	-	TRBJ2-7	CASSGPYEQYF	TGTGCCAGTAGTGGCCCCTACGAGCAGTACTTC
14	TRBV20-1	many	-	TRBJ1-2	CSAKGAQVNYGYTF	TGCAGTGCCAAAGGGGCACAGGTTAACTATGGCTACACCTTC
17	TRBV12-3/TRBV12-4	-	TRBD2	TRBJ2-1	CASRGMAGGHTYNEQFF	TGTGCCAGCAGGGGGATGGCGGGGGGGCACACCTACAATGAGCAGTTCTTC
16	TRBV9	few	TRBD1	TRBJ1-1	CASSGGGGAGMTEAFF	TGTGCCAGCAGCGGGGGAGGGGGCGCGGGTATGACTGAAGCTTTCTTT
15	TRBV11-2	many	TRBD2	TRBJ2-3	CASSVLADRTDTQYF	TGTGCCAGCAGCGTCCTAGCGGATCGGACAGATACGCAGTATTTT